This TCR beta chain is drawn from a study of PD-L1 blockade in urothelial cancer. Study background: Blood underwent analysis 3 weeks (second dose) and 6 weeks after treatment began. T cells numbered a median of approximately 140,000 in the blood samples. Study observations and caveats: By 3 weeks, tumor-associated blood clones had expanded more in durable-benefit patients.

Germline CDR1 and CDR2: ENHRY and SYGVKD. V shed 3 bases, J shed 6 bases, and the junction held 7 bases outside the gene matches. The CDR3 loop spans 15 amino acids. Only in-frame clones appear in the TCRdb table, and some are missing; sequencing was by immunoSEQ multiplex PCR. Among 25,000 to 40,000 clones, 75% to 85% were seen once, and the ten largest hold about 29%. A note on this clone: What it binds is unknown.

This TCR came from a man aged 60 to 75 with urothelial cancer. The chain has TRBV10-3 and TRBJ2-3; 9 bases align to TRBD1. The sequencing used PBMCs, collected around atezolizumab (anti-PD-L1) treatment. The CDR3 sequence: CAISDSDRGGDTQYF. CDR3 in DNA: TGTGCCATCAGTGACTCAGACAGGGGGGGGGATACGCAGTATTTT.